This T cell receptor (beta chain) was sequenced for a study of blood T cell repertoires in COVID-19. At the level of the study: The United States, Italy and Spain were the sources of the acute and convalescent COVID-19 samples. Nucleic acid was either cDNA or gDNA, and it came from T cells, B-cell-depleted T cells, or PBMCs.

With 5 bases clipped from V and 5 bases from J, the junction kept 6 bases outside the gene matches. This CDR3 contains 14 residues. CDR1 is SNHLY and CDR2 is FYNNEI in the germline V gene. Original analysis: The authors estimated nucleated cell counts from reference gene primer amplification. Measured with immunoSEQ multiplex PCR; TCRdb has only the in-frame clones, and not every one. V and J calls and clone size come straight from that table; D and trimming were deduced from the DNA. The sample includes tens of thousands of clones, over 70% of them seen just once. Sequenced sample: peripheral blood. The source is a man at least 80 years old with active or convalescent COVID-19. J is TRBJ1-1 and V is TRBV2; TRBD1 agrees at 9 bases. The CDR3: CASSWDRVRTEAFF. As DNA, the CDR3 is TGTGCCAGCAGTTGGGACAGGGTAAGGACTGAAGCTTTCTTT.